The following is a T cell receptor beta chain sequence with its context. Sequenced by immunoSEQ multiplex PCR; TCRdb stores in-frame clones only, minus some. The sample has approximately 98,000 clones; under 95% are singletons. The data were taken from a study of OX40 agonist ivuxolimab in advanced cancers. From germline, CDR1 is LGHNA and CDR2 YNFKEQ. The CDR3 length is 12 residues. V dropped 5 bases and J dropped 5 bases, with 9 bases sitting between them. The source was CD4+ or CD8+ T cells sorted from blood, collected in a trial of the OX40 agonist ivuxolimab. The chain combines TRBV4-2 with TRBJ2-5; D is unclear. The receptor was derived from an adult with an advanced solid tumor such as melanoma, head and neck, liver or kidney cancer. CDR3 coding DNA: TGTGCCAGCAGCTCTACCGGGGAGACCCAGTACTTC. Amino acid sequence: CASSSTGETQYF.